This is a list of T cell receptor beta chains from one sample in a study of T cell responses to AZD1222 COVID-19 vaccine. Assay: immunoSEQ multiplex PCR; the TCRdb copy retains only in-frame clones and omits some. The sample contains 85,000 to 130,000 clones, roughly 89% of which appear only once. The sequences come from peripheral blood, collected on day 0 of AZD1222 vaccination. The receptors originated from an adult in good health. The CDR3 runs from the conserved cysteine through the conserved F or W. A D gene is named only where the DNA matches it firmly. The size entry is marked missing in some rows and otherwise reads once, few, many or a size class.

V,J,D,length,size,CDR3,DNA
TRBV27,TRBJ1-5,.,14,.,CASSLTRNYQPQHF,TGTGCCAGCAGTTTGACCCGCAATTATCAGCCCCAGCATTTT
TRBV5-1,TRBJ1-2,.,13,few,CASSLDGVYGYTF,TGCGCCAGCAGCTTGGATGGTGTCTATGGCTACACCTTC
TRBV2,TRBJ2-7,.,13,.,CASSREGGYEQYF,TGTGCCAGCAGTAGGGAAGGGGGCTACGAGCAGTACTTC
TRBV6-5,TRBJ1-4,.,16,.,CASSYSIGLGNEKLFF,TGTGCCAGCAGTTACTCGATTGGCCTCGGTAATGAAAAACTGTTTTTT
TRBV19,TRBJ1-1,.,13,.,CASSLTSDTEAFF,TGTGCCAGTAGTCTGACTTCAGACACTGAAGCTTTCTTT
TRBV5-1,TRBJ2-7,.,14,.,CASSTLGGQGEQYF,TGCGCCAGCAGCACCCTAGGGGGGCAGGGGGAGCAGTACTTC
TRBV9,TRBJ2-1,.,14,.,CASSVAGPYNEQFF,TGTGCCAGCAGCGTAGCGGGGCCTTACAATGAGCAGTTCTTC
TRBV18,TRBJ2-7,.,13,few,CASSPPGKYEQYF,TGTGCCAGCTCACCACCGGGAAAATACGAGCAGTACTTC
TRBV7-2,TRBJ2-7,TRBD1,16,.,CASSSQTGTAILEQYF,TGTGCCAGCAGCTCACAGACCGGGACAGCTATACTGGAGCAGTACTTC
TRBV6-5,TRBJ1-1,.,15,.,CASRNEGRGNTEAFF,TGTGCCAGCAGAAACGAGGGCAGGGGGAACACTGAAGCTTTCTTT
TRBV18,TRBJ1-5,.,15,.,CASSLIWGPNQPQHF,TGTGCCAGCTCACTCATATGGGGGCCCAATCAGCCCCAGCATTTT
TRBV18,TRBJ1-5,.,15,.,CASSHGELSNQPQHF,TGTGCCAGCTCACATGGGGAGCTTAGCAATCAGCCCCAGCATTTT
TRBV29-1,TRBJ1-4,.,13,.,CSVERGPGTELFF,TGCAGCGTTGAAAGGGGTCCAGGGACCGAACTGTTTTTT
TRBV9,TRBJ2-7,.,13,.,CASSVGTGGEQYF,TGTGCCAGCAGCGTAGGTACCGGCGGCGAGCAGTACTTC
TRBV6-5,TRBJ1-2,TRBD1,15,.,CASSYSRDRSYGYTF,TGTGCCAGCAGTTACTCCCGGGACAGGAGCTATGGCTACACCTTC
TRBV3-1/TRBV3-2,TRBJ2-3,TRBD2,16,.,CASSPRGGAITDTQYF,TGTGCCAGCAGCCCGAGGGGAGGGGCGATCACAGATACGCAGTATTTT
TRBV3-1/TRBV3-2,TRBJ1-6,.,15,.,CASSQGPGEEAPLHF,TGTGCCAGCAGCCAAGGGCCCGGGGAAGAAGCACCCCTCCACTTT
TRBV9,TRBJ2-5,.,16,.,CASSVDLPSGQETQYF,TGTGCCAGCAGCGTAGATTTGCCCAGTGGGCAAGAGACCCAGTACTTC
TRBV9,TRBJ2-2,TRBD1,15,.,CASSVGQVNTGELFF,TGTGCCAGCAGCGTTGGACAGGTAAACACCGGGGAGCTGTTTTTT
TRBV9,TRBJ1-4,.,14,once,CASSVSGANEKLFF,TGTGCCAGCAGCGTATCCGGCGCTAATGAAAAACTGTTTTTT
TRBV9,TRBJ1-5,TRBD1,15,few,CASSLTGTGDQPQHF,TGTGCCAGCAGCTTGACTGGGACAGGGGATCAGCCCCAGCATTTT
TRBV12-3/TRBV12-4,TRBJ1-2,.,13,.,CASTPPSEYGYTF,TGTGCCAGCACCCCACCATCGGAATATGGCTACACCTTC
TRBV6-4,TRBJ1-1,.,14,.,CASSDSSLGTEAFF,TGTGCCAGCAGTGACTCGAGCCTTGGGACTGAAGCTTTCTTT
TRBV27,TRBJ2-2,.,14,once,CASSLAVFSGELFF,TGTGCCAGCAGTTTGGCCGTCTTCTCCGGGGAGCTGTTTTTT
TRBV7-2,TRBJ2-7,.,14,.,CASSPQGSSYEQYF,TGTGCCAGCAGCCCGCAGGGCAGTTCCTACGAGCAGTACTTC
TRBV2,TRBJ1-5,.,15,.,CASSEGQRSNQPQHF,TGTGCCAGCAGTGAAGGGCAGAGGAGCAATCAGCCCCAGCATTTT
TRBV19,TRBJ2-3,TRBD1,15,.,CASSTGQGKGNTQYF,TGTGCCAGTAGTACGGGACAGGGGAAAGGAAATACGCAGTATTTT
TRBV5-1,TRBJ2-5,.,16,.,CASSFGGVGIQETQYF,TGCGCCAGCAGCTTTGGAGGGGTAGGCATCCAAGAGACCCAGTACTTC
TRBV18,TRBJ1-6,.,13,once,CASSPRTDSPLHF,TGTGCCAGCTCACCACGGACGGATTCACCCCTCCACTTT
TRBV5-4,TRBJ1-4,.,13,once,CASSTAATEKLFF,TGTGCCAGCAGCACGGCGGCGACGGAAAAACTGTTTTTT
TRBV29-1,TRBJ1-1,TRBD1,12,.,CGSGQRNTEAFF,TGCGGCTCGGGACAGCGGAACACTGAAGCTTTCTTT
TRBV9,TRBJ2-7,.,13,.,CASSVGPISEQYF,TGTGCCAGCAGCGTTGGCCCAATCTCCGAGCAGTACTTC
TRBV7-8,TRBJ1-4,TRBD1,14,.,CASSADRGYEKLFF,TGTGCCAGCAGCGCTGACAGGGGGTACGAAAAACTGTTTTTT
TRBV7-2,TRBJ2-1,.,15,.,CASSHRDRRGNEQFF,TGTGCCAGCAGTCACCGGGACCGAAGAGGCAATGAGCAGTTCTTC
TRBV12-3/TRBV12-4,TRBJ1-5,TRBD1,13,.,CASSFGSDRRQHF,TGTGCCAGCAGTTTCGGGTCGGACAGGCGACAGCATTTT
TRBV19,TRBJ1-2,.,13,.,CASSIDQGRGYTF,TGTGCCAGTAGTATAGACCAGGGACGTGGCTACACCTTC
TRBV11-2,TRBJ2-3,.,13,.,CASSFWVTDTQYF,TGTGCCAGCAGCTTTTGGGTCACAGATACGCAGTATTTT
TRBV4-1,TRBJ1-3,.,15,.,CASSPGGYSGNTIYF,TGCGCCAGCAGTCCCGGGGGATACTCTGGAAACACCATATATTTT
TRBV6-2/TRBV6-3,TRBJ1-5,TRBD1,17,.,CASSYVSGQGGEQPQHF,TGTGCCAGCAGTTACGTCTCGGGACAGGGAGGGGAACAGCCCCAGCATTTT
TRBV10-3,TRBJ1-2,TRBD1,14,.,CATSGRDRFYGYTF,TGTGCCACTTCAGGACGGGACAGATTCTATGGCTACACCTTC
TRBV7-8,TRBJ1-1,TRBD1,15,few,CASSLVTGSLPEAFF,TGTGCCAGCAGCTTAGTGACAGGGAGTCTTCCTGAAGCTTTCTTT
TRBV5-4,TRBJ1-6,.,15,.,CASSRDPGENSPLHF,TGTGCCAGCAGCCGTGACCCGGGGGAAAATTCACCCCTCCACTTT
TRBV3-1/TRBV3-2,TRBJ2-5,.,15,.,CASSHSGGRQETQYF,TGTGCCAGCAGCCATTCGGGGGGCAGGCAAGAGACCCAGTACTTC
TRBV28,TRBJ1-6,.,15,.,CASSPYRGMGSPLHF,TGTGCCAGCAGCCCATATCGGGGGATGGGTTCACCCCTCCACTTT
TRBV3-1/TRBV3-2,TRBJ1-6,.,18,.,CASSQAIGLSSYNSPLHF,TGTGCCAGCAGCCAAGCGATCGGATTAAGCTCCTATAATTCACCCCTCCACTTT
TRBV6-6,TRBJ1-6,.,11,.,CASTDEGALHF,TGTGCCAGCACCGATGAGGGGGCCCTCCACTTT
TRBV6-8,TRBJ2-7,TRBD2,14,.,CASSYSGLVREQYF,TGTGCCAGCAGTTACTCCGGACTAGTTCGAGAGCAGTACTTC
TRBV28,TRBJ2-3,TRBD2,15,.,CAAHGERGVTDTQYF,TGTGCCGCCCATGGCGAGCGGGGGGTCACAGATACGCAGTATTTT
TRBV19,TRBJ1-4,.,14,.,CASTGDRANEKLFF,TGTGCCAGTACCGGAGATCGGGCTAATGAAAAACTGTTTTTT